This TCR beta chain was captured in a study of blood T cell repertoires in COVID-19. Study overall: From T cells, B-cell-depleted T cells, or PBMCs came the material, which was cDNA or gDNA.

The CDR3 covers 14 residues. Germline V CDR1 and CDR2: MNHEY, SVGAGI. V lost 4 bases, J lost 8 bases, and 4 bases stayed unmatched. In the authors' methods: Estimates of nucleated cell counts were drawn from the amplification of reference gene primers. The data were produced by immunoSEQ multiplex PCR, yet TCRdb's version contains in-frame clones alone and is incomplete. That table is the source of V, J and clone size, and D and trimming were worked out from the DNA. The sample contains about 170,000 clones, around nine tenths of which appear only once. This TCR was recovered from a man in his fifties who had recovered from COVID-19. Material: peripheral blood. The chain employs TRBV6-5 and TRBJ2-1; TRBD2 matches at 11 bases. As DNA, the CDR3 is TGTGCCAGCAGTTTAGCGGGGGGGCCCGATGAGCAGTTCTTC. Its translation is CASSLAGGPDEQFF.